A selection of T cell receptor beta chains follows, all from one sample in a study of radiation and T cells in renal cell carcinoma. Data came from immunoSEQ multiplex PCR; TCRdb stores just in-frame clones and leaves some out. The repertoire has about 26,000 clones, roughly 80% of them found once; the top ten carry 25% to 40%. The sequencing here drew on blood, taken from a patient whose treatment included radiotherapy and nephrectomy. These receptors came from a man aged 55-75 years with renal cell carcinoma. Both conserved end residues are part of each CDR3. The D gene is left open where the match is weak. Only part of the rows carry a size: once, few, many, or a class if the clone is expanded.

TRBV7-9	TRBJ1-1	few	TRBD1	TGTGCCAGCAGCCCACAGGGGGGGGCGGGGGGCACTGAAGCTTTCTTT	CASSPQGGAGGTEAFF
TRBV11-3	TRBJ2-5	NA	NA	TGTGCCAGCAGCTTGGGGAGTGGTTGGGTCCAAGAGACCCAGTACTTC	CASSLGSGWVQETQYF
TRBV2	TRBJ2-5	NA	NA	TGTGCCAGCCTTACAGACAAACAAGAGACCCAGTACTTC	CASLTDKQETQYF
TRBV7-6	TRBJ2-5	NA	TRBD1	TGTGCCAGCAGCCACGACAGGGAAGGGCCTCAAGAGACCCAGTACTTC	CASSHDREGPQETQYF
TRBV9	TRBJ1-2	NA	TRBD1	TGTGCCAGCAGGAAAACGGACAGGGCGCTTAACTATGGCTACACCTTC	CASRKTDRALNYGYTF
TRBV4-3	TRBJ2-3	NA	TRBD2	TGCGCCAGCAGCCAAGGGGCAGCGGGAAAGACAGATACGCAGTATTTT	CASSQGAAGKTDTQYF
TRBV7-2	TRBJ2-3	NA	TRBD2	TGTGCCAGCAGCTTAGGCCAGGGCGGGAGGGGGGCAGATACGCAGTATTTT	CASSLGQGGRGADTQYF
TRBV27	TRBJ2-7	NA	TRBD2	TGTGCCAGCAGTCCTAGCGGGTACGAGCAGTACTTC	CASSPSGYEQYF
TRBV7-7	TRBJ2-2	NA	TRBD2	TGTGCTAGCAGTACTAGCGGGAGCACCGGGGAGCTGTTTTTT	CASSTSGSTGELFF
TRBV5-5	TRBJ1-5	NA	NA	TGTGCCAGCAGCTTACGGGGAAACCAGCCCCAGCATTTT	CASSLRGNQPQHF
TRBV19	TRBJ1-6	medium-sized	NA	TGTGCCAGTAGGCCACGGTCGGGGGACGATAATTCACCCCTCCACTTT	CASRPRSGDDNSPLHF
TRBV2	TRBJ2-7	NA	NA	TGTGCCAGCAGTCCCGCACAGGGTACCGAGCAGTACTTC	CASSPAQGTEQYF
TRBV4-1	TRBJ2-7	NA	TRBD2	TGCGCCAGCAGCCAATTGACTAGCGGTATCTACGAGCAGTACTTC	CASSQLTSGIYEQYF
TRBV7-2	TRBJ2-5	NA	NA	TGTGCCAGCGGACTGGGACTCTTAGAGACCCAGTACTTC	CASGLGLLETQYF
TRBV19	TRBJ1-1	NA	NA	TGTGCCAGCGGAGGGGCCACTGAAGCTTTCTTT	CASGGATEAFF
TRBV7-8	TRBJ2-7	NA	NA	TGTGCCAGCAGCCTTATGGGGAGATTGGAATCCTACGAGCAGTACTTC	CASSLMGRLESYEQYF
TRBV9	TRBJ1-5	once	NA	TGTGCCAGCAGCGTAGCGGGGGATCAGCCCCAGCATTTT	CASSVAGDQPQHF
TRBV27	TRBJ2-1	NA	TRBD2	TGTGCCAGCAGACCGGGACTAGGTATCAATGAGCAGTTCTTC	CASRPGLGINEQFF
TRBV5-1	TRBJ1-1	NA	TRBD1	TGCGCCAGCAGCTGGACAGGGGGGATGAACACTGAAGCTTTCTTT	CASSWTGGMNTEAFF
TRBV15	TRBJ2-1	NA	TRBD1	TGTGCCACCAGCAATCAGGGGGATGAGCAGTTCTTC	CATSNQGDEQFF
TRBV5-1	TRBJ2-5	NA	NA	TGCGCCAGCAGTACGAGTATTGTGGCCAAACAAGAGACCCAGTACTTC	CASSTSIVAKQETQYF
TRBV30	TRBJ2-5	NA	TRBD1	TGTGCCTGGAGACTGGGACAGGGGGTAATCGAGACCCAGTACTTC	CAWRLGQGVIETQYF
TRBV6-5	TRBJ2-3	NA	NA	TGTGCCAGCAGTAGCGACGGGACTAGCACAGATACGCAGTATTTT	CASSSDGTSTDTQYF
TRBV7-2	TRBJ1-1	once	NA	TGTGCCAGCAGCTTCCAGGGGCGCACCACTGAAGCTTTCTTT	CASSFQGRTTEAFF
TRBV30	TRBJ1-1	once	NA	TGTGCCTGGGGCAGCTTTAACACTGAAGCTTTCTTT	CAWGSFNTEAFF
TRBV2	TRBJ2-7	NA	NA	TGTGCCAGCAGGCCGGCGGGACCAAGCTACGAGCAGTACTTC	CASRPAGPSYEQYF
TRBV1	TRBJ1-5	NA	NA	TGCACCAGCAACTGGGACAGGGCCAGCTATAGCAATCAGCCCCAGCATTTT	CTSNWDRASYSNQPQHF
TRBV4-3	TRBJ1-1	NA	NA	TGCGCCAGCAGCCAAGGGCGAGCAGGGACTGAAGCTTTCTTT	CASSQGRAGTEAFF
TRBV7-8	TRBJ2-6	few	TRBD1	TGTGCCAGCAGCTTTCGACAGGGGCCCGGGGCCAACGTCCTGACTTTC	CASSFRQGPGANVLTF
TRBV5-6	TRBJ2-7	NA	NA	TGTGCCAGCAGCTTGTTGTCGACCGTTCCGGGGGTGTACGAGCAGTACTTC	CASSLLSTVPGVYEQYF
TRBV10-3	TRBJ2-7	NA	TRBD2	TGTGCCATCAGTGAGCAGCGGGACGCCGCCGAGCAGTACTTC	CAISEQRDAAEQYF
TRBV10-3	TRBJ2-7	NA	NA	TGTGCCATCAGTAGGACAGCCTCCTACGAGCAGTACTTC	CAISRTASYEQYF
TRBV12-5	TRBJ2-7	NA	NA	TGTGCTAGTGGTCGCTATGAGGAGGGCAGGGGGAAGTACTTC	CASGRYEEGRGKYF
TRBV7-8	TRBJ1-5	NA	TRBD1	TGTGCCAGCAGCTTAATTGAGACAGGGTGGGCCAATCAGCCCCAGCATTTT	CASSLIETGWANQPQHF
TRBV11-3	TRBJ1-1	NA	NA	TGTGCCAGCAGCTTAGTCCGGGGGACTGAAGCTTTCTTT	CASSLVRGTEAFF
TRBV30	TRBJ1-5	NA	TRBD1	TGTGCCTGGAGTGGGACAGGACCACTCAATCAGCCCCAGCATTTT	CAWSGTGPLNQPQHF
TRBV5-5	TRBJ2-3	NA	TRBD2	TGTGCCAGCAGCTATAGCGGGAGCACAGATACGCAGTATTTT	CASSYSGSTDTQYF
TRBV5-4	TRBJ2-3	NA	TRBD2	TGTGCCAGCAGCTTGGGGGTTAGCGGGAGGGGGAACACAGATACGCAGTATTTT	CASSLGVSGRGNTDTQYF
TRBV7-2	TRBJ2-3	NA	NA	TGTGCCAGCAGCTTAGGGCAGGTTAGCACAGATACGCAGTATTTT	CASSLGQVSTDTQYF
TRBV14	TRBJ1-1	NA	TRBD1	TGTGCCAGCAGCCTAAGAAAACAGGGGGTGAACACTGAAGCTTTCTTT	CASSLRKQGVNTEAFF
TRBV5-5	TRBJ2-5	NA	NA	TGTGCCAGCAGCTTGGCGGCGGGGGCAAGGGCGTGGACCCAGTACTTC	CASSLAAGARAWTQYF
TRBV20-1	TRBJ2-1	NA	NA	TGCAGTGCTAGCCCCGACCTTGAGCAGTTCTTC	CSASPDLEQFF
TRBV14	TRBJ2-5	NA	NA	TGTGCCAGCAGCCAAGTAGGAGAGACCCAGTACTTC	CASSQVGETQYF
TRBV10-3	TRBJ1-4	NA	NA	TGTGCCATCAGTGAGCAGGGAGCAGGTGGAGAAAAACTGTTTTTT	CAISEQGAGGEKLFF
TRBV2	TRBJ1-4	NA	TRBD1	TGTGCCAGCAGGGAGGAGAGGGACAGGGAATATGAAAAACTGTTTTTT	CASREERDREYEKLFF
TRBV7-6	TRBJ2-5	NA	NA	TGTGCCAGCAGCTTAGCGACGGTCCAAGAGACCCAGTACTTC	CASSLATVQETQYF
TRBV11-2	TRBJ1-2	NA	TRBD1	TGTGCCAGCAGCCCAGGGGGACAGGGGGCTCCGGGCTACACCTTC	CASSPGGQGAPGYTF
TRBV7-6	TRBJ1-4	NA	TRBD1	TGTGCCAGCAGCTCTGGACAGGGATCTCTTTCGGGGGAAAAACTGTTTTTT	CASSSGQGSLSGEKLFF
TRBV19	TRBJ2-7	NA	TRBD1	TGTGCCAGTAGCCCGACAGGGGGCCGCTCTGACGAGCAGTACTTC	CASSPTGGRSDEQYF
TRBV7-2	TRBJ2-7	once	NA	TGTGCCAGCAGCTTTCGTAGCGGTAACTACGAGCAGTACTTC	CASSFRSGNYEQYF
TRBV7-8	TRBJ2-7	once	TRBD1	TGTGCCAGCAGCGCGTTAGACAGGGCAATTCTCTACGAGCAGTACTTC	CASSALDRAILYEQYF
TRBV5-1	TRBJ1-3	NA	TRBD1	TGCGCCAGCAGCTTGTCCGAGACAGGGGCTGGAAACACCATATATTTT	CASSLSETGAGNTIYF
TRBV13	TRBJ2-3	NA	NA	TGTGCCAGCGGATCCCGGTACACAGATACGCAGTATTTT	CASGSRYTDTQYF
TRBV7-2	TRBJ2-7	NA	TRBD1	TGTGCCAGCAGTTATCCGGGACAGCCCAATCCTTGGGAGCAGTACTTC	CASSYPGQPNPWEQYF
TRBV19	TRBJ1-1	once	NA	TGTGCCAGTACCTCTCACACTATGAACACTGAAGCTTTCTTT	CASTSHTMNTEAFF
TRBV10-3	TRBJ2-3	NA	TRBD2	TGTGCCATCAGTAAAGGGACTAGCGGAGGCACAGATACGCAGTATTTT	CAISKGTSGGTDTQYF
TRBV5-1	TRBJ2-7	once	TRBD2	TGCGCCAGCAGCCCGGGACTAGCGGGATTCTACGAGCAGTACTTC	CASSPGLAGFYEQYF
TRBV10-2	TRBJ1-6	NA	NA	TGCGCCAGCAGGGACAGCTCCTATAATTCACCCCTCCACTTT	CASRDSSYNSPLHF
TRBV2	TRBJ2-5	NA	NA	TGTGCCAGCAGTGAAGGGCTATTAGCACTCAGGTGGACCCAGTACTTC	CASSEGLLALRWTQYF